Reported below is one TCR beta chain. Each CDR3 protein gets one entry after TCRdb re-called the RT-PCR reads with MiXCR. In the table there are about 960,000 distinct CDR3 sequences, more than 15% of which are singletons. The source of the sample is a study of patients and donors after allogeneic stem cell transplantation. The ends lost 3 bases at V and 4 bases at J; junction bases unmatched: 15. Germline-derived CDR1 and CDR2 are LGHNA and YNFKEQ. The CDR3 length is 18 residues. The sample consisted of blood, either unsorted or a sorted T cell fraction (not recorded which). V is TRBV4-2 and J is TRBJ2-7, with 10 bases matching TRBD2. The receptor was isolated from a human donor who was either an allogeneic HSCT recipient or a stem cell or donor lymphocyte infusion donor (not recorded which). It is not recorded whose cells these are; they may come from a transplant donor. In DNA, the CDR3 is TGTGCCAGCAGCCAGGAGCGGTTGTCACTAGCGGGATCTTACGAGCAGTACTTC. Residues: CASSQERLSLAGSYEQYF.